These 12 T cell receptor beta chains were all obtained from the same sample, sequenced in a study of shared clonotypes between healthy human individuals. The repertoire was sequenced with immunoSEQ multiplex PCR; TCRdb's copy has only in-frame clones and lacks some. Here the sample spans over 150,000 clones, over 50% being singletons. The sample comprised memory CD4+ T cells sorted from blood. The subset here: CD45RA-negative fraction. The receptors come from a man aged 25 to 40 in good health.

In this sample, this clone turned up a few times. CDR3 sequence: CASSPAGQPHQPQHF. In nucleotides, the CDR3 is TGTGCCAGCAGCCCAGCGGGACAGCCCCACCAGCCCCAGCATTTT. V gene TRBV5-5 combines with J gene TRBJ1-5; 7 nucleotides line up with TRBD1. Germline V lookup: CDR1 SGHKS, CDR2 YYEKEE (reference sequence). The CDR3 has 15 residues. With 4 bases clipped from V and 7 bases from J, the junction kept 11 bases outside the gene matches. Combining the CDR3 with reference TRBV5-5 and TRBJ1-5 gives the whole variable domain DAGVTQSPTHLIKTRGQQVTLRCSPISGHKSVSWYQQVLGQGPQFIFQYYEKEERGRGNFPDRFSARQFPNYSSELNVNALLLGDSALYLCASSPAGQPHQPQHFGDGTRLSIL.

On this clone: Germline is not matched at one junction end, which may reflect a read error. This chain uses TRBV7-8 with TRBJ2-5; D gene ambiguous. There are 15 residues in the CDR3. The germline CDR1 and CDR2 sequences are SGHVS and FQNEAQ. The DNA of the CDR3 is TGTGCCAGCAGCCTTCCCCCCCGACTCCAAGGGACCCAGTACTTC. It codes for CASSLPPRLQGTQYF.

This clone was picked up a small number of times. The V call is TRBV7-7, the J call TRBJ2-1; 10 bases agree with TRBD2. This CDR3 has 16 residues. CDR1 and CDR2 from the germline V gene are SSHAT and FNYEAQ (reference sequence). V was clipped by 0 bases and J by 8 bases; unmatched bases: 7. CDR3 region: CASSLALTSGMDEQFF. CDR3 nucleotide sequence: TGTGCCAGCAGCTTAGCCTTAACTAGCGGGATGGATGAGCAGTTCTTC. Based on the CDR3 plus reference TRBV7-7 and TRBJ2-1, the full variable domain is GAGVSQSPRYKVTKRGQDVTLRCDPISSHATLYWYQQALGQGPEFLTYFNYEAQPDKSGLPSDRFSAERPEGSISTLTIQRTEQRDSAMYRCASSLALTSGMDEQFFGPGTRLTVL.

V and J are TRBV5-4 and TRBJ2-1, with 7 bases aligning to TRBD2. CDR1 and CDR2 from the germline V gene are SGHNT and YYREEE (reference sequence). The CDR3 runs 16 residues. V shed 3 bases and J 6 bases; nucleotides not matched to a gene: 12. CDR3 DNA: TGTGCCAGCAGCTCCGCGGGAGCGGGATTCGGCAATGAGCAGTTCTTC. It is translated as CASSSAGAGFGNEQFF.

Here the CDR3 reads CASSDSGTYEQYF. CDR3 DNA sequence: TGTGCCAGCAGTGACAGCGGGACCTACGAGCAGTACTTC. The genes are TRBV2 and TRBJ2-7; TRBD2 agrees at 7 bases. Germline V gene lookup returns CDR1 SNHLY and CDR2 FYNNEI. Trimming cost V 3 bases and J 2 bases; bases outside gene matches: 1. This CDR3 has 13 residues.

The gene calls are TRBV7-6 and TRBJ1-5; a possible D gene is TRBD1 (5 bases). The CDR3 spans 17 residues. V lost 2 bases, J lost 6 bases, and 20 bases lay in between. CDR1 and CDR2 (germline): SGHVS, FNYEAQ. CDR3 residues: CASSLNVRQGNGQPQHF. The CDR3 DNA is TGTGCCAGCAGCTTAAACGTACGGCAGGGTAATGGTCAGCCCCAGCATTTT.

V gene TRBV19 combines with J gene TRBJ1-1; possible D gene TRBD1, 5 bases. CDR3 length equals 14 residues. The V gene lost 4 bases and the J gene lost 0 bases, with 9 bases spanning the gap. Germline CDR1 is LNHDA and CDR2 is SQIVND (reference sequence). CDR3 bases: TGTGCCAGTAGTAAAGACAGTATGAACACTGAAGCTTTCTTT. This encodes CASSKDSMNTEAFF.

CDR3 sequence: CASSLEGVSNTEAFF. Here the CDR3 DNA reads TGTGCCAGCAGCTTAGAAGGAGTCAGCAACACTGAAGCTTTCTTT. The rearrangement links TRBV7-2 to TRBJ1-1; no clear D. The CDR3 is made up of 15 amino acids. Looked up from germline, CDR1 is SGHTA and CDR2 is FQGNSA. V dropped 1 base and J dropped 2 bases, with 11 bases sitting between them.

J is TRBJ1-2 and V is TRBV4-3; tentative D call: TRBD1 (5 bases). The CDR3 length is 15 residues. V was clipped by 1 base and J by 4 bases, with 13 bases between them. Germline V gives CDR1 LGHNA, CDR2 YSLEER. The CDR3 DNA reads TGCGCCAGCAGCCAAGGGATGAAGGGGAGCTATGGCTACACCTTC. It encodes CASSQGMKGSYGYTF.

V gene TRBV2 combines with J gene TRBJ2-7; the D is unclear. The CDR3 length is 12 residues. CDR1 is SNHLY and CDR2 is FYNNEI in the germline V gene. Trimming left V 4 bases short and J 7 bases short, with 11 bases between. CDR3 region: CASSVFLGEQYF. CDR3 bases: TGTGCCAGCAGTGTCTTCTTGGGGGAGCAGTACTTC.

About this clone: Distinct nucleotide sequences in the sample also encode this CDR3. The V gene is TRBV18, the J gene TRBJ2-3; TRBD1 agrees at 9 bases. Germline lookup yields CDR1 KGHSH and CDR2 LQKENI. V lost 3 bases, J lost 6 bases, and 7 bases stayed unmatched. CDR3 length equals 15 residues. This CDR3 is CASSPPGQGSDTQYF. Written as DNA, the CDR3 is TGTGCCAGCTCACCCCCGGGACAGGGATCGGATACGCAGTATTTT.

V and J are TRBV6-6 and TRBJ1-1, with D hard to call. This CDR3 has 11 residues. Germline V gene lookup returns CDR1 MNHNY and CDR2 SVGAGI (reference sequence). Trimming removed 10 bases at V and 7 bases at J, with 13 bases between. CDR3 loop: CANGKGVEAFF. CDR3 in DNA: TGTGCCAACGGAAAGGGCGTTGAAGCTTTCTTT.